This T cell receptor (beta chain) derives from a study of T cells after somatic rescue of genetic block. Method: immunoSEQ multiplex PCR; TCRdb's copy keeps in-frame clones and lacks some. The sample records roughly 120,000 clones, about 93% being singletons. Sequencing was performed on peripheral blood mononuclear cells (PBMCs). This sequence was found in a woman between 18 and 30 years old.

The CDR3 loop is CASSQGGTEAFF. As DNA, the CDR3 is TGTGCCAGCAGCCAAGGAGGGACTGAAGCTTTCTTT. This rearrangement joins TRBV14 to TRBJ1-1; D is undetermined. Germline lookup yields CDR1 SGHDN and CDR2 FVKESK. This CDR3 has 12 residues. The ends were cut back, 1 base at V and 5 bases at J, with 5 bases in the middle. Based on the CDR3 plus reference TRBV14 and TRBJ1-1, the full variable domain is EAGVTQFPSHSVIEKGQTVTLRCDPISGHDNLYWYRRVMGKEIKFLLHFVKESKQDESGMPNNRFLAERTGGTYSTLKVQPAELEDSGVYFCASSQGGTEAFFGQGTRLTVV.